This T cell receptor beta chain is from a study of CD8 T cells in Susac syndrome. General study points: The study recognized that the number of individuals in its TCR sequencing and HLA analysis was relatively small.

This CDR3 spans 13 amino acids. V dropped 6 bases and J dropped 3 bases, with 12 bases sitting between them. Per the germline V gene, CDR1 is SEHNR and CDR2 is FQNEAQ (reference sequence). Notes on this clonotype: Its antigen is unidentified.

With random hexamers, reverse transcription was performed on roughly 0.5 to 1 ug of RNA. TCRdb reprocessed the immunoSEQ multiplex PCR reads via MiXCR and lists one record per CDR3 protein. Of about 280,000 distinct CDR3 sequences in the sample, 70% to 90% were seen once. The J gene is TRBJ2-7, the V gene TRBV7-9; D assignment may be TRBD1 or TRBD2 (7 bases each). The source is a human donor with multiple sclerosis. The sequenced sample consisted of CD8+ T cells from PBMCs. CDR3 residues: CASRAGQHYEQYF. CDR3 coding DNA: TGTGCCAGCAGAGCGGGACAGCACTACGAGCAGTACTTC.